A selection of T cell receptor beta chains follows, all from one sample in a study of T cells in Graves' hyperthyroidism and ophthalmopathy. MiXCR was run by TCRdb on the multiplex PCR reads, yielding one entry per CDR3 protein. The sample lists hundreds of thousands of distinct CDR3 sequences; about 14% were seen once. The source material was blood. These receptors were collected from a woman in her 40s with Graves' hyperthyroidism. Both conserved end residues are part of each CDR3. A D gene is named only where the DNA matches it firmly. Rows may omit the clone size; those that give it use once, few, many or a size class.

V gene: TRBV7-9; J gene: TRBJ2-1; clone size: .; D gene: TRBD2; CDR3 length: 13; CDR3 DNA: TGTGCCAGCAGCCCTACATTAGCGGGTGAGCAGTTCTTC; CDR3 protein: CASSPTLAGEQFF
V gene: TRBV29-1; J gene: TRBJ2-5; clone size: .; D gene: .; CDR3 length: 15; CDR3 DNA: TGCAGCGTTGGACTGGGGTCAGGCCGGGAAGAGACCCAGTACTTC; CDR3 protein: CSVGLGSGREETQYF
V gene: TRBV12-3/TRBV12-4; J gene: TRBJ2-7; clone size: many; D gene: .; CDR3 length: 14; CDR3 DNA: TGTGCCAGCAGTATCGGACTGGACAACTACGAGCAGTACTTC; CDR3 protein: CASSIGLDNYEQYF
V gene: TRBV13; J gene: TRBJ2-3; clone size: few; D gene: TRBD2; CDR3 length: 16; CDR3 DNA: TGTGCCAGCAGCACCAAGAGCGGGATTTGGACAGATACGCAGTATTTT; CDR3 protein: CASSTKSGIWTDTQYF
V gene: TRBV11-2; J gene: TRBJ2-7; clone size: many; D gene: TRBD2; CDR3 length: 14; CDR3 DNA: TGTGCCAGCAGCCCCCAGCTAGCGGGCTACGAGCAGTACTTC; CDR3 protein: CASSPQLAGYEQYF
V gene: TRBV30; J gene: TRBJ1-2; clone size: few; D gene: TRBD1; CDR3 length: 11; CDR3 DNA: TGTGCCGGGAGGGGACAGGGGAAATACACCTTC; CDR3 protein: CAGRGQGKYTF
V gene: TRBV7-7; J gene: TRBJ2-5; clone size: many; D gene: TRBD2; CDR3 length: 15; CDR3 DNA: TGTGCTAGCAGCTTTACTAGCGGGGTCCAAGAGACCCAGTACTTC; CDR3 protein: CASSFTSGVQETQYF
V gene: TRBV10-3; J gene: TRBJ1-5; clone size: .; D gene: .; CDR3 length: 14; CDR3 DNA: TGTGCCATCAGTGACGACGAGGGGAGGCAGCCCCAGCATTTT; CDR3 protein: CAISDDEGRQPQHF
V gene: TRBV11-2; J gene: TRBJ2-5; clone size: many; D gene: .; CDR3 length: 14; CDR3 DNA: TGTGCCAGCAGCGGGAGCAGTTTTTGGGAGACCCAGTACTTC; CDR3 protein: CASSGSSFWETQYF
V gene: TRBV19; J gene: TRBJ2-1; clone size: .; D gene: TRBD2; CDR3 length: 16; CDR3 DNA: TGTGCCAGTAGTGCAAAACTAGCGGGAGTTGCGGGTGAGCAGTTCTTC; CDR3 protein: CASSAKLAGVAGEQFF
V gene: TRBV6-6; J gene: TRBJ2-7; clone size: few; D gene: .; CDR3 length: 14; CDR3 DNA: TGTGCCAGCAGTTACGGACTTAACTACTACGAGCAGTACTTC; CDR3 protein: CASSYGLNYYEQYF
V gene: TRBV6-1; J gene: TRBJ1-2; clone size: many; D gene: .; CDR3 length: 14; CDR3 DNA: TGTGCCAGCAGTGAAACGGGAAATCTCTATGGCTACACCTTC; CDR3 protein: CASSETGNLYGYTF
V gene: TRBV5-5; J gene: TRBJ2-2; clone size: many; D gene: .; CDR3 length: 16; CDR3 DNA: TGTGCCAGCAGCTTAGTGCCAGCGGGCCACACCGGGGAGCTGTTTTTT; CDR3 protein: CASSLVPAGHTGELFF
V gene: TRBV5-6; J gene: TRBJ2-7; clone size: many; D gene: TRBD2; CDR3 length: 14; CDR3 DNA: TGTGCCAGCAGCTCGGGACTAGCGGGAGTTGAGCAGTACTTC; CDR3 protein: CASSSGLAGVEQYF
V gene: TRBV28; J gene: TRBJ1-2; clone size: .; D gene: TRBD1; CDR3 length: 12; CDR3 DNA: TGTGCCGGATTCACAGGGGGTGAAGGCTACACCTTC; CDR3 protein: CAGFTGGEGYTF
V gene: TRBV3-1; J gene: TRBJ1-3; clone size: many; D gene: .; CDR3 length: 12; CDR3 DNA: TGTGCCAGCAGCCAAGTCAACGTCCCCATATATTTT; CDR3 protein: CASSQVNVPIYF
V gene: TRBV5-1; J gene: TRBJ1-1; clone size: .; D gene: TRBD1; CDR3 length: 17; CDR3 DNA: TGCGCCAGCAGCTTGGTGCAGGGGGCGAGAGTTTCCACTGAAGCTTTCTTT; CDR3 protein: CASSLVQGARVSTEAFF
V gene: TRBV15; J gene: TRBJ2-7; clone size: .; D gene: .; CDR3 length: 16; CDR3 DNA: TGTGCCACCAGCAGAGAGGACCAGCGGTACAACTACGAGCAGTACTTC; CDR3 protein: CATSREDQRYNYEQYF
V gene: TRBV12-3/TRBV12-4; J gene: TRBJ1-1; clone size: many; D gene: TRBD1; CDR3 length: 15; CDR3 DNA: TGTGCCAGCAGTTTCCTTGGACAGGGGAACACTGGAGCTTTCTTT; CDR3 protein: CASSFLGQGNTGAFF
V gene: TRBV28; J gene: TRBJ2-3; clone size: many; D gene: TRBD2; CDR3 length: 17; CDR3 DNA: TGTGCCAGCAGTTTCCCAATTGGTGGGAGGGCGGAGGATACGCAGTATTTT; CDR3 protein: CASSFPIGGRAEDTQYF
V gene: TRBV29-1; J gene: TRBJ2-3; clone size: many; D gene: .; CDR3 length: 15; CDR3 DNA: TGCAGCGTGTCCTTGGGCGGAACTAGCACAGATACGCAGTATTTT; CDR3 protein: CSVSLGGTSTDTQYF
V gene: TRBV3-1; J gene: TRBJ2-7; clone size: many; D gene: TRBD2; CDR3 length: 15; CDR3 DNA: TGTGCCAGCAGCCCACCGGGAGGAGCCCACTACGAGCAGTACTTC; CDR3 protein: CASSPPGGAHYEQYF
V gene: TRBV5-1; J gene: TRBJ2-2; clone size: many; D gene: .; CDR3 length: 15; CDR3 DNA: TGCGCCAGCAGCTTAAGTGCGACGAACACCGGGGAGCTGTTTTTT; CDR3 protein: CASSLSATNTGELFF
V gene: TRBV6-5; J gene: TRBJ2-7; clone size: .; D gene: .; CDR3 length: 15; CDR3 DNA: TGTGCCAGCAGTTACTCGGGCGACCGAACCTACGAGCAGTACTTC; CDR3 protein: CASSYSGDRTYEQYF
V gene: TRBV15; J gene: TRBJ2-1; clone size: many; D gene: .; CDR3 length: 14; CDR3 DNA: TGTGCCACCAGCAGAGTGGGTACAGAAGGTGAGCAGTTCTTC; CDR3 protein: CATSRVGTEGEQFF
V gene: TRBV7-3; J gene: TRBJ1-1; clone size: many; D gene: TRBD1; CDR3 length: 13; CDR3 DNA: TGTGCCAGCAATCCCAAGACAGGGGCTGAAGCTTTCTTT; CDR3 protein: CASNPKTGAEAFF
V gene: TRBV5-1; J gene: TRBJ2-5; clone size: many; D gene: .; CDR3 length: 14; CDR3 DNA: TGCGCCAGCAGCTTAGGGGCCTCGCAAGAGACCCAGTACTTC; CDR3 protein: CASSLGASQETQYF
V gene: TRBV28; J gene: TRBJ2-4; clone size: many; D gene: .; CDR3 length: 17; CDR3 DNA: TGTGCCAGCACTCCTAGCTTATCACACCCAGCCAAAAACATTCAGTACTTC; CDR3 protein: CASTPSLSHPAKNIQYF
V gene: TRBV7-2; J gene: TRBJ1-3; clone size: .; D gene: TRBD1; CDR3 length: 15; CDR3 DNA: TGTGCCAGCAGCATAACAGGGGGCCCTGGAAACACCATATATTTT; CDR3 protein: CASSITGGPGNTIYF
V gene: TRBV28; J gene: TRBJ1-1; clone size: many; D gene: TRBD1; CDR3 length: 16; CDR3 DNA: TGTGCCAGCAGCCTTGGACAGGGTAGGGAGAGAACTGAAGCTTTCTTT; CDR3 protein: CASSLGQGRERTEAFF
V gene: TRBV4-1; J gene: TRBJ2-7; clone size: few; D gene: TRBD2; CDR3 length: 16; CDR3 DNA: TGTGCCAGCAGCCAATTAGCGGGAGGGGCCTCCTACGAGCAGTACTTC; CDR3 protein: CASSQLAGGASYEQYF
V gene: TRBV5-5; J gene: TRBJ2-7; clone size: few; D gene: .; CDR3 length: 14; CDR3 DNA: TGTGCCAGCAGCTTGATCGAGGGAACCTACGAGCAGTACTTC; CDR3 protein: CASSLIEGTYEQYF
V gene: TRBV18; J gene: TRBJ2-1; clone size: .; D gene: .; CDR3 length: 14; CDR3 DNA: TGTGCCAGCTCACCACCATACGGTGGCTATGAGCAGTTCTTC; CDR3 protein: CASSPPYGGYEQFF
V gene: TRBV20-1; J gene: TRBJ2-1; clone size: many; D gene: TRBD2; CDR3 length: 14; CDR3 DNA: TGCAGTGCAATTGGACTAGCAAGCTACAATGAGCAGTTCTTC; CDR3 protein: CSAIGLASYNEQFF
V gene: TRBV9; J gene: TRBJ2-1; clone size: many; D gene: .; CDR3 length: 15; CDR3 DNA: TGTGCCAGCAGCGTAGACAGCGGACCCTACAATGAGCAGTTCTTC; CDR3 protein: CASSVDSGPYNEQFF
V gene: TRBV6-1; J gene: TRBJ2-2; clone size: many; D gene: .; CDR3 length: 13; CDR3 DNA: TGTGCCAGCACACCGCTGGAACCCGGGGAGCTGTTTTTT; CDR3 protein: CASTPLEPGELFF
V gene: TRBV20-1; J gene: TRBJ2-2; clone size: few; D gene: TRBD2; CDR3 length: 15; CDR3 DNA: TGCAGTGCCGTCAAGGGACTACACAACACCGGGGAGCTGTTTTTT; CDR3 protein: CSAVKGLHNTGELFF
V gene: TRBV20-1; J gene: TRBJ2-1; clone size: few; D gene: .; CDR3 length: 13; CDR3 DNA: TGCAGTGTCGACCTCGGGGGATCCAATGAGCAGTTCTTC; CDR3 protein: CSVDLGGSNEQFF
V gene: TRBV19; J gene: TRBJ2-2; clone size: .; D gene: TRBD2; CDR3 length: 15; CDR3 DNA: TGTGCCAGTCTTAGCGGGGGACGGGACACCGGGGAGCTGTTTTTT; CDR3 protein: CASLSGGRDTGELFF
V gene: TRBV27; J gene: TRBJ2-1; clone size: .; D gene: TRBD2; CDR3 length: 16; CDR3 DNA: TGTGCCAGCAGTCCCCAGCGGGAGTACAGTTACAATGAGCAGTTCTTC; CDR3 protein: CASSPQREYSYNEQFF